The clone carrying this TCR beta chain has a handful of counts. The CDR3 is 13 amino acids. Germline V lookup: CDR1 SEHNR, CDR2 FQNEAQ (reference sequence). Between the trimmed V and J ends, which lost 5 bases and 10 bases, there was a span of 17 bases. This record comes from a study of blood T cells in healthy people across ages. It was with a sample-barcoded 5' primer and a J-beta primer mix that a second PCR of about 7 to 12 cycles was run. Each cDNA was tagged by a template-switch adaptor containing 12 random nucleotides. MiXCR was run by TCRdb on the 5' RACE reads, yielding one entry per CDR3 protein. The profile shows fewer than 750,000 distinct CDR3 sequences, around half of them singletons.

This rearrangement joins TRBV7-9 to TRBJ1-1, with a possible D match to TRBD1 (5 bases). The receptor comes from an older man in good health. Sequencing was done on a sample of blood. CDR3 amino acids: CASSPQRGAGAFF. CDR3 nucleotides: TGTGCCAGCAGCCCCCAGAGGGGTGCGGGAGCTTTCTTT.